This T cell receptor (beta chain) was sequenced during a study of T cell responses to AZD1222 COVID-19 vaccine. Study results and caveats: At 160-218 and 743-854, vaccine-associated CD4 TCRs were dominant, and they spanned spike.

Second doses that came at about 4 or about 12 weeks were put together. The V gene's germline CDR1 is SGHNT and CDR2 YYREEE (reference sequence). V was pared by 4 bases and J by 0 bases, with 10 bases between. This CDR3 is built from 14 residues. On this clone: Its antigen is not known.

Data came from immunoSEQ multiplex PCR; TCRdb stores just in-frame clones and leaves some out. The profile covers some 140,000 clones, with about 89% appearing a single time and roughly a tenth taken by the ten largest. Sequencing was performed on peripheral blood, taken 28 days after the second AZD1222 dose. The source is an adult who received the AZD1222 COVID-19 vaccine. The chain uses TRBV5-4 and TRBJ2-5; D ambiguous. The DNA for the CDR3 is TGTGCCAGCAGCCGACGACCGAACCAAGAGACCCAGTACTTC. Its protein is CASSRRPNQETQYF.